Below are 29 T cell receptor beta chains sequenced from a single sample in a study of T cell clonality in common variable immunodeficiency. Sequencing was performed with immunoSEQ multiplex PCR; in TCRdb, only in-frame clones are kept and a portion is missing. The repertoire consists of 45,000 to 55,000 clones, none detected only once. The sample consisted of peripheral blood mononuclear cells. The receptors stem from a person aged 18-70 years in good health.

This clone occurred many times. The read comes to an end 3 residues before the CDR3 does, leaving the germline J gene to fill in the end. This chain links TRBV19 with TRBJ2-1; D unclear. The V gene lost 5 bases and the J gene lost 3 bases, with 5 bases spanning the gap. This CDR3 has 12 residues. In germline, CDR1 is LNHDA, CDR2 SQIVND (reference sequence). The CDR3 region is CASSDNYNEQFF. The covered CDR3 bases are TGTGCCAGTAGTGACAACTACAATGAG.

This clone was seen ten or more times. The sequenced fragment ends 3 residues before the CDR3 boundary, so the rest is inferred from the germline J gene. The genes are TRBV19 and TRBJ2-1; a weak D match, TRBD1 (6 bases). Germline V gene lookup returns CDR1 LNHDA and CDR2 SQIVND (reference sequence). This CDR3 comprises 17 residues. V shed 1 base and J shed 8 bases, with 21 bases lying between them. The CDR3 here is CASSIGGTWTTADEQFF. Incomplete CDR3 DNA: TGTGCCAGTAGTATAGGAGGGACATGGACGACGGCGGATGAG.

This clone was counted many times. The missing CDR3 end, 3 residues past where the read stops, is filled in from the germline J gene. The chain has TRBV5-1 and TRBJ2-7; 11 bases are a match to TRBD2. The V segment lost 0 bases and the J segment 5 bases; nucleotides outside the gene matches: 7. The V gene's germline CDR1 is SGHRS and CDR2 YFSETQ. This CDR3 is built from 16 residues. Incomplete CDR3 DNA: TGCGCCAGCAGCTTGGTCACTAGCGGGAGTGTCGACGAG. Residues: CASSLVTSGSVDE. The whole CDR3 reads CASSLVTSGSVDEQYF. Using reference TRBV5-1 and TRBJ2-7 for the parts outside the CDR3, the full variable domain is KAGVTQTPRYLIKTRGQQVTLSCSPISGHRSVSWYQQTPGQGLQFLFEYFSETQRNKGNFPGRFSGRQFSNSRSEMNVSTLELGDSALYLCASSLVTSGSVDEQYFGPGTRLTVT.

This clone was recorded at least ten times. The CDR3 end is not reached by the read, which stops 3 residues before it; the germline J gene fills it in. The V call is TRBV6-2 or TRBV6-3, the J call TRBJ2-1, with 7 bases lining up with TRBD2. The V gene end was trimmed by 5 bases and the J gene end by 7 bases; junction bases not matched to a gene: 11. The CDR3 has 15 amino acids. CDR1 is MNHEY, CDR2 SVGEGT, per germline. CDR3 region: CASSPRQAGKNEQFF. CDR3 bases read: TGTGCCAGCAGTCCCCGCCAAGCGGGGAAGAATGAG.

This clone has more than one count but fewer than ten. The read is 3 residues too short to cover the CDR3 end, so that end is filled in from the germline J gene. The J gene is TRBJ1-2, the V gene TRBV6-4; possibly TRBD1 for D (6 bases). Per germline, CDR1 MRHNA and CDR2 SNTAGT. Between the trimmed V and J ends, which lost 6 bases and 4 bases, there was a span of 15 bases. This CDR3 has 14 amino acids. CDR3 in amino acids: CASREGAGAYGYTF. The covered CDR3 bases are TGTGCCAGCAGGGAGGGTGCGGGGGCCTATGGC.

This clone came up many times. The missing CDR3 end, 3 residues past where the read stops, is filled in from the germline J gene. This rearrangement joins TRBV2 to TRBJ2-5; maybe TRBD1 (5 bases). The CDR3 spans 14 residues. Germline V gene data show CDR1 as SNHLY and CDR2 as FYNNEI. V lost 9 bases and J 0 bases, leaving 14 bases between the germline ends. CDR3 bases read: TGTGCCAGAGACAGCGAAGGGTACCAAGAGACC. Its protein product is CARDSEGYQET. The entire CDR3 protein is CARDSEGYQETQYF. Filled out from reference TRBV2 and TRBJ2-5, the complete variable domain reads EPEVTQTPSHQVTQMGQEVILRCVPISNHLYFYWYRQILGQKVEFLVSFYNNEISEKSEIFDDQFSVERPDGSNFTLKIRSTKLEDSAMYFCARDSEGYQETQYFGPGTRLLVL.

Ten or more counts support this clone. The read comes to an end 3 residues before the CDR3 does, leaving the germline J gene to fill in the end. The J gene is TRBJ1-3, the V gene TRBV18; unclear D gene. CDR3 size: 19 residues. Germline-derived CDR1 and CDR2 are KGHSH and LQKENI. V was shortened by 3 bases and J by 0 bases, with 21 bases between the two germline ends. The CDR3 sequence is CASSPPINLRGLSGNTIYF. The covered CDR3 bases are TGTGCCAGCTCACCCCCAATAAACCTAAGAGGGCTCTCTGGAAACACC.

This clone was recorded many times. The CDR3 end lies 3 residues beyond the end of the read and is filled in from the germline J gene. The V and J genes are TRBV18 and TRBJ2-5; tentative D call: TRBD1 (5 bases). CDR1 and CDR2 from the germline V gene are KGHSH and LQKENI. The CDR3 runs 13 residues. Trimming removed 9 bases at V and 4 bases at J, with 15 bases between. The CDR3 DNA, read in part, is TGTGCCAGTCACGTGGGGCTGGGAGAGACC. Translated: CASHVGLGET. The entire CDR3 sequence reads CASHVGLGETQYF.

This clone was recorded many times. Read sequence stops 3 residues before the CDR3 end, and the germline J gene provides the missing end. V is TRBV20-1 and J is TRBJ2-1; 8 positions match TRBD2. The CDR3 totals 16 residues. Germline CDR1 DFQATT, CDR2 SNEGSKA (reference sequence). J lost 4 bases, V lost 0 bases, and 8 bases had no gene match. The CDR3 DNA, read in part, is TGCAGTGCTAGAGATATGGTAGCGGGAAATTACAATGAG. Translated, it gives CSARDMVAGNYNE. The full CDR3 sequence reads CSARDMVAGNYNEQFF.

The sample holds many counts of this clone. The read finishes 3 residues shy of the CDR3 end, and the germline J gene is used to complete it. The rearrangement uses TRBV28 and TRBJ2-1; 11 nucleotides line up with TRBD2. The CDR3 runs 17 residues. Germline trimming cut 8 bases from V and 7 bases from J; bases unmatched to any gene: 16. The germline V gene has CDR1 MDHEN and CDR2 SYDVKM. The covered CDR3 bases are TGTGCCAGCCGCGGGGTAGCGGGAGGGCAAAGGATGAATGAG. Its translation is CASRGVAGGQRMNE. The whole CDR3 protein reads CASRGVAGGQRMNEQFF.

This clone has only a few counts. The CDR3 bases that were read are TGTGCCAGTAGGACAGATAACTATGGC. It yields the protein CASRTDNYG. The entire CDR3 sequence reads CASRTDNYGYTF. This chain joins TRBV19 and TRBJ1-2; possibly TRBD1 for D (5 bases). Coverage ceases 3 residues before the CDR3 finishes, and the germline J gene fills in the end. The V and J ends lost 6 bases and 1 base respectively, with 6 bases between them. CDR3 length equals 12 residues. Germline CDR1 LNHDA, CDR2 SQIVND (reference sequence).

This clone was detected many times. The CDR3 extends 3 residues past the end of the read, so its final part is completed from the germline J gene. This chain connects TRBV4-1 to TRBJ2-7; 7 nucleotides align to TRBD2. Trimming cost V 4 bases and J 3 bases; bases outside gene matches: 15. Germline values: CDR1 MGHRA, CDR2 YSYEKL. CDR3 length: 17 amino acids. The CDR3 spells CASSRPGGGLADYEQYF. CDR3 DNA (partial): TGCGCCAGCAGCCGGCCAGGCGGAGGGCTAGCGGACTACGAG.

In this sample, this clone turned up many times. The sequenced fragment ends 3 residues before the CDR3 boundary, so the rest is inferred from the germline J gene. The chain uses TRBV18 and TRBJ1-1; 12 bases are shared with TRBD1. This CDR3 has 15 residues. Looked up from germline, CDR1 is KGHSH and CDR2 is LQKENI. The CDR3 DNA, read in part, is TGTGCCAGCTCACCGGGACAGGGGGCGGTTGGGAAA. It encodes CASSPGQGAVGK. The complete CDR3 sequence is CASSPGQGAVGKAFF.

This clone was found many times. The sequence runs out 3 residues before the end of the CDR3; the remainder is reconstructed from the germline J gene. This chain uses TRBV5-8 with TRBJ2-5; 10 bases line up with TRBD2. The germline gives CDR1 SGHTS, CDR2 YDEGEE. The V gene end was trimmed by 2 bases and the J gene end by 2 bases; junction bases not matched to a gene: 3. The CDR3 has 15 residues. The CDR3 bases that were read are TGTGCCAGCAGCTTCGGACTAGCGGCTCAAGAGACC. It encodes CASSFGLAAQET. Given in full, the CDR3 is CASSFGLAAQETQYF.

This clone has ten or more counts. The CDR3 spells CASSVTSGSYNEQFF. Incomplete CDR3 DNA: TGTGCCAGCAGCGTAACCTCGGGCTCCTACAATGAG. The chain employs TRBV7-8 and TRBJ2-1; no clear D. The missing CDR3 end, 3 residues past where the read stops, is filled in from the germline J gene. Germline-derived CDR1 and CDR2 are SGHVS and FQNEAQ. Trimming left V 5 bases short and J 0 bases short, with 11 bases between. The CDR3 has 15 residues.

This clone occurred many times. The read ends 3 residues before the CDR3 terminus; that terminus is restored from the germline J gene. The chain is built from TRBV4-1 and TRBJ1-3; possible D gene TRBD1, 5 bases. Trimming cost V 0 bases and J 2 bases, with 14 bases left between them. The CDR3 runs to 17 residues. Germline CDR1 and CDR2: MGHRA and YSYEKL. The covered CDR3 bases are TGCGCCAGCAGCCAAGAAGGCTGGGGGGGGACTGGAAACACC. This sequence encodes CASSQEGWGGTGNT. The complete CDR3 reads CASSQEGWGGTGNTIYF.

This clone showed up many times. From the germline J gene comes the end of the CDR3, since the read stops 3 residues before it. This chain links TRBV20-1 with TRBJ2-1; no firm D call. The CDR3 extends over 14 amino acids. V dropped 0 bases and J dropped 6 bases, with 12 bases sitting between them. Germline loops: CDR1 DFQATT, CDR2 SNEGSKA (reference sequence). The CDR3 bases that were read are TGCAGTGCTAGAGATGGTAGCTACACCAATGAG. Amino acid sequence: CSARDGSYTNE. The CDR3 in full is CSARDGSYTNEQFF.

This clone has at least ten counts. The read ends 3 residues before the CDR3 terminus; that terminus is restored from the germline J gene. The chain uses TRBV5-4 and TRBJ2-5; 10 bases line up with TRBD2. Germline trimming cut 2 bases from V and 3 bases from J; bases unmatched to any gene: 7. Per the germline V gene, CDR1 is SGHNT and CDR2 is YYREEE (reference sequence). The CDR3 contains 16 residues. The CDR3 loop reads CASSLPGLAYKETQYF. The CDR3 bases that were read are TGTGCCAGCAGCTTACCGGGACTAGCGTATAAAGAGACC.

This clone was picked up many times. The read stops 3 residues short of the end of the CDR3; the missing end is completed from the germline J gene. The gene calls are TRBV10-3 and TRBJ1-5; D might be TRBD1 (5 bases). Trimming removed 0 bases from V and 6 bases from J, with 12 bases in between. The CDR3 contains 15 residues. Germline values: CDR1 ENHRY, CDR2 SYGVKD. The DNA read from the CDR3 is TGTGCCATCAGTGAGTCGGTCCAGGGAGGTCAGCCC. Protein product: CAISESVQGGQP. In full, the CDR3 reads CAISESVQGGQPQHF.

There are many counts of this clone. Read sequence stops 3 residues before the CDR3 end, and the germline J gene provides the missing end. J is TRBJ2-5 and V is TRBV19; weak D call: TRBD2 (6 bases). Germline-derived CDR1 and CDR2 are LNHDA and SQIVND (reference sequence). V was cut by 6 bases and J by 4 bases, with 6 bases left in between. The CDR3 covers 11 residues. Partial CDR3 DNA: TGTGCCAGTAGGGGGGGAGAGACC. Its protein is CASRGGET. The full CDR3 protein reads CASRGGETQYF.

There are many counts of this clone. The read stops 3 residues short of the end of the CDR3; the missing end is completed from the germline J gene. The V gene is TRBV30, the J gene TRBJ2-3, with 13 bases lining up with TRBD2. The V segment lost 0 bases and the J segment 8 bases; nucleotides outside the gene matches: 8. CDR3 length equals 16 residues. Germline V gene lookup returns CDR1 GTSNPN and CDR2 SVGIG (reference sequence). CDR3 amino acids: CAWSVLLLAGGGTQYF. The covered CDR3 bases are TGTGCCTGGAGTGTCCTCCTACTAGCGGGAGGGGGTACG.

Ten or more counts support this clone. The CDR3 end falls 3 residues outside the read, so it is completed with the germline J gene. The chain has TRBV19 and TRBJ2-1; TRBD2 agrees at 8 bases. Trimming cost V 5 bases and J 5 bases; bases outside gene matches: 8. The CDR3 runs 15 residues. Germline V gives CDR1 LNHDA, CDR2 SQIVND (reference sequence). The CDR3 sequence: CASSPGTRDNNEQFF. The sequenced CDR3 bases are TGTGCCAGTAGTCCGGGGACTAGGGACAACAATGAG.

This clone has a count of ten or more. Read sequence stops 3 residues before the CDR3 end, and the germline J gene provides the missing end. V and J are TRBV5-1 and TRBJ2-2; D is ambiguous. The CDR3 is made up of 15 amino acids. CDR1 is SGHRS and CDR2 is YFSETQ in the germline V gene. The V and J ends lost 5 bases and 1 base respectively, with 12 bases between them. CDR3 residues: CASSRLSQNTGELFF. Incomplete CDR3 DNA: TGCGCCAGCAGTCGACTCAGCCAGAACACCGGGGAG.

In this sample, this clone turned up many times. CDR3 DNA, as far as it was read: TGTGCCAGCAGCTTGCCCCAAGCGGGAGGATCTTACGAG. Translating gives CASSLPQAGGSYE. The entire CDR3 sequence reads CASSLPQAGGSYEQYF. This chain connects TRBV5-4 to TRBJ2-7, with 9 bases lining up with TRBD2. The read finishes 3 residues shy of the CDR3 end, and the germline J gene is used to complete it. The CDR3 totals 16 residues. J gave up 4 bases and V 1 base, and 9 bases lay outside the gene matches. Germline assignment: CDR1 SGHNT and CDR2 YYREEE (reference sequence).

This clone was counted at least ten times. The DNA ends 3 residues before the CDR3 does, and the rest of the CDR3 is filled in from the germline J gene. The chain carries TRBV5-1 and TRBJ2-1; 10 nucleotides agree with TRBD2. Germline CDR1 and CDR2: SGHRS and YFSETQ. The CDR3 totals 14 residues. The ends lost 7 bases at V and 6 bases at J; junction bases unmatched: 7. The CDR3 is CASGLAGVPNEQFF. CDR3 bases read: TGCGCCAGCGGTCTAGCGGGAGTTCCCAATGAG.

This clone was found many times. The CDR3 goes on 3 residues after the read ends, and that part is filled in from the germline J gene. The chain combines TRBV7-9 with TRBJ1-5; D is possibly TRBD1 (6 bases). Trimming cost V 6 bases and J 5 bases, with 17 bases left between them. The CDR3 covers 15 residues. The germline gives CDR1 SEHNR, CDR2 FQNEAQ (reference sequence). CDR3 sequence: CASSRLGGADQPQHF. CDR3 DNA, as far as it was read: TGTGCCAGCAGTCGGTTGGGGGGGGCGGATCAGCCC.

This clone was found many times. The read ends 3 residues before the CDR3 terminus; that terminus is restored from the germline J gene. This sequence joins TRBV6-2 or TRBV6-3 and TRBJ1-1, with D possibly matching TRBD1 (6 bases). Deletions cut 6 bases from V and 6 bases from J, with 17 bases between. Germline assignment: CDR1 MNHEY and CDR2 SVGEGT. The CDR3 sequence is 14 residues long. The DNA read from the CDR3 is TGTGCCAGCAGAAAACAGGGAATAGTGGCTGAA. It encodes CASRKQGIVAE. The CDR3 in its entirety is CASRKQGIVAEAFF.

This clone was counted ten times or more. The CDR3 end lies 3 residues beyond the end of the read and is filled in from the germline J gene. The J gene is TRBJ1-5, the V gene TRBV12-3 or TRBV12-4, with no clear D. V lost 2 bases and J lost 7, with 12 bases in between. This CDR3 contains 14 residues. The covered CDR3 bases are TGTGCCAGCAGTTTAAAATTGATGGGCCAGCCC. This gives the protein CASSLKLMGQP. The full CDR3 sequence reads CASSLKLMGQPQHF.

This clone showed up many times. CDR3 loop: CASSLTGSGNTIYF. CDR3 DNA (partial): TGTGCCAGCAGCTTGACAGGCTCTGGAAACACC. This rearrangement joins TRBV5-4 to TRBJ1-3; D may be TRBD1 (5 bases). The observed sequence ends 3 residues before the CDR3 terminus, with the missing tail filled in from the germline J gene. The CDR3 consists of 14 residues. CDR1 and CDR2 from the germline V gene are SGHNT and YYREEE (reference sequence). V was pared by 1 base and J by 0 bases, with 5 bases between.